Given below is one T cell receptor beta chain in context. These data come from a study of control samples from healthy donors and cancer patients. Germline CDR1 is SGHTA and CDR2 is FQGNSA. This CDR3 spans 14 amino acids. Trimming stripped 3 bases from V and 8 bases from J, with 16 bases between. Some clones are missing from TCRdb's copy, which holds only in-frame ones; the method was immunoSEQ multiplex PCR. This sample yields about 180,000 clones, of which nearly 90% are seen a single time; around 1.5% belongs to the top ten. Sequencing was carried out using blood. The chain combines TRBV7-2 with TRBJ1-2; D unclear. The receptor was isolated from a woman aged 45-60 years in good health. In DNA form, the CDR3 reads TGTGCCAGCAGCTTCCCGGGAGCTAGGGAAGGCTACACCTTC. Its protein product is CASSFPGAREGYTF. The full variable domain, with the rest looked up from reference TRBV7-2 and TRBJ1-2, is GAGVSQSPSNKVTEKGKDVELRCDPISGHTALYWYRQSLGQGLEFLIYFQGNSAPDKSGLPSDRFSAERTGGSVSTLTIQRTQQEDSAVYLCASSFPGAREGYTFGSGTRLTVV.